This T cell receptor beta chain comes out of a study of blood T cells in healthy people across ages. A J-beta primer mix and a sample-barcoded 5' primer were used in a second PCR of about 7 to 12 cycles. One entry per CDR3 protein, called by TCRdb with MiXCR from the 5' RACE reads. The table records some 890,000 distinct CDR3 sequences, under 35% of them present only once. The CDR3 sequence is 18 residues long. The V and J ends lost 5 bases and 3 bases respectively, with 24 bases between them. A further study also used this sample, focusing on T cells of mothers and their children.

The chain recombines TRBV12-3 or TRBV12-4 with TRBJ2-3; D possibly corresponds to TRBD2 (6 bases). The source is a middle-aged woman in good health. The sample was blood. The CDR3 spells CASSPPVELALSTDTQYF. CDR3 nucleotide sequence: TGTGCCAGCAGTCCCCCCGTCGAGCTAGCGTTATCAACAGATACGCAGTATTTT.